This TCR beta chain was documented in a study of blood T cell repertoires in COVID-19. Looked up from germline, CDR1 is MNHEY and CDR2 is SVGAGI. There are 15 residues in the CDR3. V gave up 7 bases and J gave up 5 bases, with 17 bases separating them. The data were produced by immunoSEQ multiplex PCR, yet TCRdb's version contains in-frame clones alone and is incomplete. The sample records 80,000 to 100,000 clones, approximately 81% being singletons. The sequencing sample was made of peripheral blood. The TCR originated in a man between 60 and 75 years old with acute or convalescent COVID-19. V usage is TRBV6-5 and J usage is TRBJ2-2, with D tentatively TRBD1 (6 bases). CDR3 in amino acids: CASTAGARRTGELFF. For the CDR3, the DNA is TGTGCCAGCACCGCAGGGGCTAGGCGGACCGGGGAGCTGTTTTTT.